Listed below are T cell receptor beta chains from one sample, sequenced in a study of T-cell memory formation after mild COVID-19. In TCRdb, the 5' RACE reads were re-called with MiXCR into one record per CDR3 protein. The table includes over 450,000 distinct CDR3 sequences, roughly 20% detected once. The sequenced sample was PBMCs or a T cell subset sorted from them (not recorded which). Source of these receptors: an adult woman who had mild COVID-19 (a few samples of this study predate the infection). Cell type and time point are not known. The CDR3 runs from the conserved cysteine through the conserved F or W. Each record gives: CDR3 DNA, CDR3 protein, clone size, D gene, V gene, J gene. The D gene is left open where the match is weak. Clone size is not always given. Where it is, it says once, few, many or a class for expanded clones.

CDR3nt: TGTGCCATCAGCGACGACAGCCCTGGCTACACCTTC
CDR3aa: CAISDDSPGYTF
abundance: few
d_gene: .
v_gene: TRBV10-3
j_gene: TRBJ1-2

CDR3nt: TGCGCCAGCCGAGCTAGTTCAGGGCCACAAGAGACCCAGTACTTC
CDR3aa: CASRASSGPQETQYF
abundance: .
d_gene: .
v_gene: TRBV5-1
j_gene: TRBJ2-5

CDR3nt: TGTGCCACCAGCAACACGGGAGTATCAGATACGCAGTATTTT
CDR3aa: CATSNTGVSDTQYF
abundance: many
d_gene: .
v_gene: TRBV15
j_gene: TRBJ2-3

CDR3nt: TGTGCCAGCAGCTCCCATGACAGCTCCTACGAGCAGTACTTC
CDR3aa: CASSSHDSSYEQYF
abundance: few
d_gene: .
v_gene: TRBV7-6
j_gene: TRBJ2-7

CDR3nt: TGTGCCAGCAGCCCGACTAGCGGGTTGCAAGAGACCCAGTACTTC
CDR3aa: CASSPTSGLQETQYF
abundance: many
d_gene: TRBD2
v_gene: TRBV2
j_gene: TRBJ2-5

CDR3nt: TGTGCCAGCAGCCTCCGACAGGGGTTGGCCTACGAGCAGTACTTC
CDR3aa: CASSLRQGLAYEQYF
abundance: .
d_gene: TRBD1
v_gene: TRBV9
j_gene: TRBJ2-7

CDR3nt: TGCGCCAGCAGCTTGGAGCCCGCTTGGGCAGGAGGAGCGCACAATGAGCAGTTCTTC
CDR3aa: CASSLEPAWAGGAHNEQFF
abundance: .
d_gene: .
v_gene: TRBV5-1
j_gene: TRBJ2-1

CDR3nt: TGTGCCAGCAGCTTAGCGCCTCGTCTCGGCAATCAGCCCCAGCATTTT
CDR3aa: CASSLAPRLGNQPQHF
abundance: .
d_gene: .
v_gene: TRBV7-6
j_gene: TRBJ1-5

CDR3nt: TGTGCCAGCAGCTCTCATCCCGGGACAGGGTTCCCCCAGCAGTACTTC
CDR3aa: CASSSHPGTGFPQQYF
abundance: few
d_gene: TRBD1
v_gene: TRBV11-2
j_gene: TRBJ2-7

CDR3nt: TGCGCCAGCAAATCCCTAGCGGGGCAACCACGCACAGATACGCAGTATTTT
CDR3aa: CASKSLAGQPRTDTQYF
abundance: .
d_gene: TRBD2
v_gene: TRBV5-1
j_gene: TRBJ2-3

CDR3nt: TGTGCCAGCAGCTTAGCGGGATCTAGCACAGATACGCAGTATTTT
CDR3aa: CASSLAGSSTDTQYF
abundance: .
d_gene: TRBD2
v_gene: TRBV6-5
j_gene: TRBJ2-3

CDR3nt: TGTGCCAGCAGTTTAGGACAGGGACGAGGTTCACCCCTCCACTTT
CDR3aa: CASSLGQGRGSPLHF
abundance: few
d_gene: TRBD1
v_gene: TRBV12-3/TRBV12-4
j_gene: TRBJ1-6

CDR3nt: TGTGCCAGCAGCCCTATCATGACAGGGACGGAGACCCAGTACTTC
CDR3aa: CASSPIMTGTETQYF
abundance: .
d_gene: TRBD1
v_gene: TRBV7-6
j_gene: TRBJ2-5

CDR3nt: TGTGCCAGCAGTTACTCGGGGACACTTTTTCGCACAGATACGCAGTATTTT
CDR3aa: CASSYSGTLFRTDTQYF
abundance: many
d_gene: .
v_gene: TRBV6-5
j_gene: TRBJ2-3

CDR3nt: TGCGCCAGCAGCCGGACTAGCGGGCAGCAAGAGACCCAGTACTTC
CDR3aa: CASSRTSGQQETQYF
abundance: few
d_gene: TRBD2
v_gene: TRBV5-1
j_gene: TRBJ2-5